This TCR beta chain was documented in a study of cytomegalovirus exposure and HLA in healthy donors (dated by TCRdb to about 2017). Looking at the study overall: An earlier analysis of some 500 of the donors reported 276 Gb of sequence data and some 120 million unique TCR beta sequences from 190 million or so T cells. The later analysis used no new phenotypic data to find candidate immune exposures, relying instead on TCR beta sequences and their occurrence across donors. The aim of the study was to test whether cataloging public T cell receptors could identify signatures of past pathogen exposure. In addition to the first cohort of approximately 670 subjects, a separate validation cohort of 120 different subjects was used. To decide whether each TCR beta V gene segment behaved as functional or pseudogenic, an earlier analysis of fewer than 750 of the donors relied on high-throughput TCR beta sequencing. A later analysis re-examined previously published TCR beta repertoires from several hundred donors and added high-resolution HLA genotyping to investigate patterns of TCR occurrence. HLA typing covered class I and class II loci at four-digit resolution. All discovery cohort repertoires had been generated using a single sequencing platform. Donor age, sex, ethnicity and CMV serostatus were collected together with the repertoire data. Of the approximately 400 genotyped donors, 65% to 90% fell in the genetic ancestry cluster associated with self-reported Caucasian donors. Typing coverage differed by locus: A, B, C, DRB1 and DQB1 were typed in roughly 620-630 donors, DQA1 in 522, DPA1 in some 600, and DPB1 in 450 to 490. Across around 400 genotyped donors of the cohort, an average of approximately 200,000 unique TCR beta nucleotide sequences per donor were sequenced, and around 19% of those sequences were non-productive. The study profiled the T cell repertoires of about 640 subjects by immunosequencing and related them to cytomegalovirus serostatus. To predict cytomegalovirus infection status, the study brought together high-throughput TCR immunosequencing, statistical association of individual TCRs with disease status, and machine learning. An early release covering 550 to 650 HLA-typed donors comprised about 320 gigabases of sequencing data and around 80 million unique TCR sequences. A later genetic analysis used genome-wide SNP genotypes for about three fifths of the 666 donors, treating that subset as a discovery cohort. About five DR-DQ haplotypes were treated as single units for association and clustering because of strong linkage in the cohort. Overall study results and their limits: In this cohort, only TCR beta chains were sequenced, and detectable features were limited by the absence of alpha or paired-chain data. Broadly in line with IMGT annotations, most TCR beta V segments showed up in productive rearrangements about 87% or about 30% of the time in an earlier analysis of some 590 of the donors. In a later analysis, HLA-associated TCR beta chains showed more clonal expansion and lower generation probabilities than non-associated chains that were equally common. Some IMGT-functional V segments, including TRBV6-2 and TRBV6-3, could not be distinguished by the 87-base-pair reads and were therefore excluded. The classifier was reported to diagnose cytomegalovirus status with high specificity and sensitivity in both the original and validation cohorts. A cluster of highly shared sequence variants was judged likely to represent a technical artifact of the sequencing pipeline. A further reported finding was that TCR beta sequences accurately predicted the HLA-A and HLA-B alleles for most subjects in the first cohort. In a later analysis, several top co-occurrence clusters were reported to appear linked to parvovirus B19, influenza, CMV and Epstein-Barr virus. The earlier analysis of 450 to 700 of the donors excluded around 17 rarely observed V segments, including chromosome 9 orphons, because counts were too low. Linkage disequilibrium might explain the correlated functional status among segregating V segments, but an unknown experimental factor could not be ruled out. In a later analysis, the rate of TCR association differed among HLA loci, with DRB1 alleles having the most associated TCRs and HLA-C alleles having the fewest. An association between a missense DCLRE1C variant and V-gene and J-gene trimming of TCR beta chains was found in a later genetic analysis and replicated in an independent cohort. The study listed approximately 150 TCR beta chains as associated with cytomegalovirus. In a later analysis, most CMV-associated TCR beta chains were found to appear HLA-restricted, with HLA associations seemingly driven largely by CMV exposure. When HLA alleles, especially DR and DQ, strongly co-occurred, TCR associations were difficult to assign to individual alleles. Because HLA typing was unavailable for some donors at each locus, only the typed subset was used in association tests. In a later genetic analysis, fewer N-insertions in productive TCRs were reported among donors in an Asian-associated ancestry cluster than the roughly 710-donor mean. A later analysis associated 15,000 or so TCR beta sequences with specific HLA alleles at a false discovery rate of 0.05. In vitro tests confirmed that a few of the cytomegalovirus-associated TCR beta chains recognize cytomegalovirus antigens. The presence/absence analyses assumed that sequencing depth was roughly uniform across donors, and that assumption may not be true. Immune exposure information for the cohort was limited to CMV serostatus. According to the authors, the approach could potentially be generalized to other disease states and immunological phenotypes. Most TCR sequences were seen in very few donors, while some public TCRs were found in many individuals.

The cohort consisted of 600 to 750 healthy bone marrow donors. Cohort members were all nominally healthy when sampled, although unrecorded immune exposures were likely present. The donor tested CMV seronegative, placing the donor among the 350 to 400 seronegative members of the cohort. Each donor provided a peripheral blood sample, and peripheral blood mononuclear cells were used for TCR beta sequencing. Genomic DNA was extracted from the blood cell samples with the Qiagen DNeasy Blood Extraction Kit. The library came from the immunoSEQ multiplex PCR assay. A mixture of 60 forward primers for TCR Vbeta segments and 13 reverse primers for TCR Jbeta segments was used in the multiplex PCR. A multiplex PCR assay on genomic DNA amplified the CDR3 region of rearranged TCR beta genes. Amplified TCR beta libraries were sequenced as 87-base-pair reads on the Illumina HiSeq System. Turning to the authors' computational methods: In a later analysis, some 80 million unique TCR beta chains were counted across the 500 to 850 repertoires, and around 10 million of these chains were shared by at least two donors. To remove PCR and sequencing errors, raw reads were error-corrected and collapsed into unique sequences using a nearest-neighbor algorithm that merged closely related sequences. CDR3 sequences were aligned to IMGT reference sequences to assign V, D and J gene segments. For a sequence to be retained, at least a six-nucleotide match to both a V gene segment and a J gene segment was required. A rearrangement was called productive if the CDR3 had no stop codons and remained in frame with V and J, and every other rearrangement was called non-productive. Following IMGT convention, CDR3 was defined as the stretch from the second conserved V-encoded cysteine up to the conserved J-encoded phenylalanine. The earlier analysis of roughly 590 of the donors excluded any sequence lacking an unambiguous match to a single V gene segment. In an earlier analysis of approximately 560 of the donors, a V segment was called functional when productive rearrangements were above 56.7%, and segregating when the standard deviation between donors exceeded 5%. A statistical classification framework was developed to diagnose cytomegalovirus status using the catalog of TCR beta chain sequences. V and J gene assignment, in a later analysis, came from comparing TCR nucleotide sequences with IMGT/GENE-DB human TR gene sequences. The TCRdist pipeline was used in a later analysis to assign CDR3 sequences and most-parsimonious VDJ recombination scenarios. A later analysis defined each TCR beta chain by its CDR3 amino acid sequence plus V-gene family, and excluded reads lacking a unique V-gene family. In a later analysis, 550 to 650 highly shared, low-generation-probability nucleotide sequences were removed to address suspected cross-contamination and a sequencing artifact. A later analysis calculated a clonal expansion index for each public chain from normalized within-repertoire ranks of inferred template counts. In a later analysis, generation probabilities were computed with a VDJ recombination model fitted to out-of-frame rearrangements, and the resulting probabilities were checked against IGoR. In a later analysis, hypergeometric tests were used to score TCR-TCR, TCR-HLA and TCR-CMV co-occurrence, with a repertoire-size bias correction applied to TCR pairs. False discovery rates were estimated in a later analysis by permuting HLA or CMV assignments 20 times. In a later analysis, co-occurring TCRs were grouped using DBSCAN, with TCRdist sequence similarity added in when clustering inside HLA-allele-positive subsets. Repertoires with fewer than 30,000 or more than 120,000 public chains, plus five repertoires with anomalous nucleotide sharing, were excluded from co-occurrence clustering. TCRdb limited this immuneACCESS table to in-frame rearrangements with V and J called. A share of clones is missing; checked studies link under half to unresolved V genes, and the rest is unexplained. The DNA gave D and trimming, while V, J and clone size come from that table. The sample data list 150,000 to 200,000 clones, and 76% of these were observed just once. In total, the top ten clones hold over 3% of the sample.

Of note for this clone: Its antigen target is currently unknown. At one end the junction does not follow the germline gene, possibly because of a read error. Other DNA sequences of this sample code for an identical CDR3.

Spanning cysteine to phenylalanine, the CDR3 consists of 13 amino acids. Left in the record is the CDR3 DNA by itself, 39 bases read in frame from the first base. According to the germline V gene (reference sequence), CDR1 reads SEHNR and CDR2 reads FQNEAQ. What was sequenced was PBMCs. The sequence links TRBV7-9 to TRBJ1-1; confidence is insufficient to name the D gene. The origin of this receptor is a male donor in good health and CMV-seronegative. At the DNA level, the sequence is TGTGCCAGCAGTTTAGGAGAGAACACTGAAGCTTTCTTT. The resulting protein is CASSLGENTEAFF.